The rows below give T cell receptor beta chains drawn from one sample of a study of T cells in localized non-small cell lung cancer. TCRdb's table, derived via immunoSEQ multiplex PCR, lists solely in-frame clones and lacks some. The sample consists of about 70,000 clones, roughly nine tenths of them appearing once. The material was peripheral blood, obtained before any cancer treatment. The source is a male donor at least 60 years old with stage III squamous cell lung carcinoma. Both conserved end residues are trimmed from each CDR3. Each record gives: V gene, J gene, CDR3 protein.

TRBV2	TRBJ1-1	ASRANRGLNTEAF
TRBV6-1	TRBJ1-3	ASSSHASSGNTIY
TRBV6-1	TRBJ1-2	AITLTSSNYGYT
TRBV30	TRBJ1-2	AWSLRGVRYGYT
TRBV6-5	TRBJ1-1	ASTQGDTEAF
TRBV5-5	TRBJ1-4	ASSLDRAGEKLF
TRBV5-4	TRBJ1-1	ASSLERPGDEAF
TRBV5-1	TRBJ2-6	ASSPGHSSGANVLT
TRBV7-9	TRBJ1-5	ASSSSDGQGMRQPQH
TRBV7-2	TRBJ2-5	ASQGVSGGAQETQY
TRBV19	TRBJ1-2	ASSPGQRIYGYT
TRBV6-5	TRBJ2-1	ASRLWTGQGNEQF
TRBV5-4	TRBJ1-2	ASSKPGTDKLNYGYT
TRBV19	TRBJ1-5	ASSIEGWNNQPQH
TRBV7-2	TRBJ2-3	ASSPQGRAEY
TRBV2	TRBJ1-5	ASSEGRAPTQPQH
TRBV25-1	TRBJ1-1	SQTVNTEAF
TRBV7-2	TRBJ2-5	ASSLIRGAETQY
TRBV7-8	TRBJ2-7	ASILGQLGEQY
TRBV7-2	TRBJ1-1	ASSLVAVNTEAF
TRBV10-3	TRBJ2-3	AISERWTDTQY
TRBV10-2	TRBJ2-1	ASSEMGLDGNEQF
TRBV9	TRBJ2-7	ASSVAWGGYEQY
TRBV10-3	TRBJ2-2	AISVGRANTGELF
TRBV5-1	TRBJ2-1	ASSVSLTGGYNEQF
TRBV9	TRBJ1-5	ASSETPYSNQPQH